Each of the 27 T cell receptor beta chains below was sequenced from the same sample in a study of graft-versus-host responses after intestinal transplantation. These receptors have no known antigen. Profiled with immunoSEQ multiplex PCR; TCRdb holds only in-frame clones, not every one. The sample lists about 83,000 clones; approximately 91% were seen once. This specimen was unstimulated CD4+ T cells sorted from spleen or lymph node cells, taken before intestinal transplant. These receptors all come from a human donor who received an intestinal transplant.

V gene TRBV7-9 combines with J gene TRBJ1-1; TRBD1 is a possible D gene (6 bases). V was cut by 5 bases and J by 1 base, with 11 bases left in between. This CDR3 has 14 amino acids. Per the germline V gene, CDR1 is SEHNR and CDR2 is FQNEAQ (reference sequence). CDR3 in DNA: TGTGCCAGCAGCCTCGACAGGTGGAACACTGAAGCTTTCTTT. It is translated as CASSLDRWNTEAFF. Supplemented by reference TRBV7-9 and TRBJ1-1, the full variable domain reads DTGVSQNPRHKITKRGQNVTFRCDPISEHNRLYWYRQTLGQGPEFLTYFQNEAQLEKSRLLSDRFSAERPKGSFSTLEIQRTEQGDSAMYLCASSLDRWNTEAFFGQGTRLTVV.

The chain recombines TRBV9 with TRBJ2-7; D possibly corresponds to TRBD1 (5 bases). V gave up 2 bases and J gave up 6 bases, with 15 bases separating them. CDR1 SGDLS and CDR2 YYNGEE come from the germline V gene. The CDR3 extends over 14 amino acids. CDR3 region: CASSVGAATGEQYF. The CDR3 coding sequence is TGTGCCAGCAGCGTTGGGGCAGCGACTGGCGAGCAGTACTTC.

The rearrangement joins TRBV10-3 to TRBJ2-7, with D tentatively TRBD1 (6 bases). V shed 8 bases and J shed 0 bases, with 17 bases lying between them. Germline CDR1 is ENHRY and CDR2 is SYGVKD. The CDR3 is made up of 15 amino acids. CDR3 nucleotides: TGTGCCATCTCGACGGGGACATTCAGCTCCTACGAGCAGTACTTC. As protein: CAISTGTFSSYEQYF.

The CDR3 here is CASSPKTQETQYF. Here the CDR3 DNA reads TGTGCCAGCAGCCCAAAGACTCAAGAGACCCAGTACTTC. The rearrangement joins TRBV7-2 to TRBJ2-5; D gene unclear. Per the germline V gene, CDR1 is SGHTA and CDR2 is FQGNSA. V shed 5 bases and J shed 2 bases, with 9 bases lying between them. CDR3 length equals 13 residues.

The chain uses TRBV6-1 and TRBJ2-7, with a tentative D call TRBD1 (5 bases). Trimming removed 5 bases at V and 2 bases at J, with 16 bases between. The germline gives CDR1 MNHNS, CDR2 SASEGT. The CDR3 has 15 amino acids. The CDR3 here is CASSTSQGRPYEQYF. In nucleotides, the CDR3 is TGTGCCAGCAGTACAAGCCAGGGTAGACCCTACGAGCAGTACTTC.

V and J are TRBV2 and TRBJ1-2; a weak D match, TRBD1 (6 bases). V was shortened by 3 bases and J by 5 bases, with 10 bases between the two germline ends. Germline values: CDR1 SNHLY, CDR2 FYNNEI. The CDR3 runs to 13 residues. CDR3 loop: CASSDRGEYGYTF. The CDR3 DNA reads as TGTGCCAGCAGTGACAGGGGTGAATATGGCTACACCTTC.

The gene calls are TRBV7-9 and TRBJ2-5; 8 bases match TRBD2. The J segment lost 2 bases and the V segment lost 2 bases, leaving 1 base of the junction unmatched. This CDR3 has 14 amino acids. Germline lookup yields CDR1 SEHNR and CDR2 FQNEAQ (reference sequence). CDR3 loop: CASSLTSGQETQYF. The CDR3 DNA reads TGTGCCAGCAGCTTAACTAGCGGACAAGAGACCCAGTACTTC.

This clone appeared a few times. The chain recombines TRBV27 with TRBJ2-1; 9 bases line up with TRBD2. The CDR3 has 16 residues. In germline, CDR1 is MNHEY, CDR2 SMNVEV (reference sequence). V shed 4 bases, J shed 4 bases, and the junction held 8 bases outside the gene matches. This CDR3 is CASSSRGGARYNEQFF. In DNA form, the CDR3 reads TGTGCCAGCAGTTCCCGCGGGGGGGCGCGTTACAATGAGCAGTTCTTC.

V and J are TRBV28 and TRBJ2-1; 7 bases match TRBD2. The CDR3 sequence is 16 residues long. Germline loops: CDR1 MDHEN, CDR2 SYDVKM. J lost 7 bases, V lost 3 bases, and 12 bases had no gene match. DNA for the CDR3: TGTGCCAGCAGTTTCGTGGGAGGGCCTTTTTCGAATGAGCAGTTCTTC. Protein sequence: CASSFVGGPFSNEQFF.

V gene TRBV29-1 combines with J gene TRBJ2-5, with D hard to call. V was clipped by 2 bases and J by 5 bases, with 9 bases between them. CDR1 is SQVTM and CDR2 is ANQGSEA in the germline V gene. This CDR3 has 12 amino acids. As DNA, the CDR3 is TGCAGCGTTGAACGGTCGTGGGAGACCCAGTACTTC. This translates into CSVERSWETQYF.

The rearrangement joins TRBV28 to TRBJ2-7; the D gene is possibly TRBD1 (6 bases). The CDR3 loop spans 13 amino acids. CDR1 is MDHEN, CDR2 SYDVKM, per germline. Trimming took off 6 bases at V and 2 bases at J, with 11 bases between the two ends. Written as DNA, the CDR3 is TGTGCCAGCAGACGGACAGAACCCTACGAGCAGTACTTC. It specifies CASRRTEPYEQYF.

The CDR3 bases are TGTGCCAGCAGGGGGACAGGGAACGGCTACACCTTC. Its translation is CASRGTGNGYTF. V usage is TRBV27 and J usage is TRBJ1-2; TRBD1 agrees at 9 bases. Trimming removed 6 bases from V and 8 bases from J; junction bases left unmatched: 4. The CDR3 has 12 residues. Per germline, CDR1 MNHEY and CDR2 SMNVEV (reference sequence).

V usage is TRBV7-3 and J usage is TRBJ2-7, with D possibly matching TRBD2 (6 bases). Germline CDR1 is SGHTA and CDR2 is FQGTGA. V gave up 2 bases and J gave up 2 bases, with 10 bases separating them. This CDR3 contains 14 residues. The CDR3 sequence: CASSLYSGAYEQYF. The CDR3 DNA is TGTGCCAGCAGCTTATACTCGGGAGCCTACGAGCAGTACTTC. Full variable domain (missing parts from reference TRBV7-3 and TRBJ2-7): GAGVSQTPSNKVTEKGKYVELRCDPISGHTALYWYRQSLGQGPEFLIYFQGTGAADDSGLPNDRFFAVRPEGSVSTLKIQRTERGDSAVYLCASSLYSGAYEQYFGPGTRLTVT.

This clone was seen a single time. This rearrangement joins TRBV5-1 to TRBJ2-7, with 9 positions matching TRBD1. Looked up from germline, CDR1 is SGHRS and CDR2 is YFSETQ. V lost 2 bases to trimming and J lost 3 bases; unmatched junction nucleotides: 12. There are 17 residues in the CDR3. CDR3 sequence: CASSFKPAGTGFYEQYF. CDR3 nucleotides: TGCGCCAGCAGCTTCAAGCCCGCCGGGACAGGGTTCTACGAGCAGTACTTC.

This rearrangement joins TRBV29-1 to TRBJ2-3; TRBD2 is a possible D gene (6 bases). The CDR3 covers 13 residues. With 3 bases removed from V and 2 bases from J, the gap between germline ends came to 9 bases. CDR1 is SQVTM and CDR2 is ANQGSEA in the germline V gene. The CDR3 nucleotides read TGCAGCGTTGAGAGGGAGGCCACAGATACGCAGTATTTT. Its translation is CSVEREATDTQYF.

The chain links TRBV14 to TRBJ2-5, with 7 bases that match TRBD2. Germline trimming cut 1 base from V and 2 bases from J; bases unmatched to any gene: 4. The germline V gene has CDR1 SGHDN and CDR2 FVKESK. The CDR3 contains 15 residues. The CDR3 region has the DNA TGTGCCAGCAGCCAAGTTCGGGGACTACAAGAGACCCAGTACTTC. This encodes CASSQVRGLQETQYF.

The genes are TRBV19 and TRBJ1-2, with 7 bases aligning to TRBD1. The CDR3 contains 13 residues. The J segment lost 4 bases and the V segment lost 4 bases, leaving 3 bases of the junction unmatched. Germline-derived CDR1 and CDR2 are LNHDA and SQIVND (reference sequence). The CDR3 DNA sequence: TGTGCCAGTAGTACCCCAGGGGGCTATGGCTACACCTTC. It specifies CASSTPGGYGYTF.

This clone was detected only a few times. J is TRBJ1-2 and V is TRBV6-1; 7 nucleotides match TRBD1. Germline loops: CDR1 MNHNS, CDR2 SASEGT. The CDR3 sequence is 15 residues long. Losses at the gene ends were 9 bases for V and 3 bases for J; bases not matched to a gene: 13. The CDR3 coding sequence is TGTGCCAGTTCGTTGTACAGGGGAGGTGACTATGGCTACACCTTC. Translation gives CASSLYRGGDYGYTF.

CDR3 DNA: TGTGCCATCAGTGAGCAGACAGGGATGGGCTACGAGCAGTACTTC. Translated: CAISEQTGMGYEQYF. The chain recombines TRBV10-3 with TRBJ2-7; 7 nucleotides match TRBD1. The CDR3 runs to 15 residues. Germline V lookup: CDR1 ENHRY, CDR2 SYGVKD. Unmatched junction bases numbered 7, after V lost 2 bases and J lost 3 bases.

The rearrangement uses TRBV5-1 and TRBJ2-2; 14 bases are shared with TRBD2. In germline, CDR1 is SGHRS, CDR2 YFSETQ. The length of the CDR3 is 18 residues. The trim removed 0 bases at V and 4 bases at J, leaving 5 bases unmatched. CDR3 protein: CASSLGLAGGSTTGELFF. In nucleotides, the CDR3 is TGCGCCAGCAGCTTGGGACTAGCGGGAGGGAGTACCACCGGGGAGCTGTTTTTT.

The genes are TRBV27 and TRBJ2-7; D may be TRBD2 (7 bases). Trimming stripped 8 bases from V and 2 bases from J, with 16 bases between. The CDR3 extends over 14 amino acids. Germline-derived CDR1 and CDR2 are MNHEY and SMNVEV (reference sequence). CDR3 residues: CASRRGGGTYEQYF. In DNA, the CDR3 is TGTGCCAGCCGGAGAGGGGGAGGGACCTACGAGCAGTACTTC.

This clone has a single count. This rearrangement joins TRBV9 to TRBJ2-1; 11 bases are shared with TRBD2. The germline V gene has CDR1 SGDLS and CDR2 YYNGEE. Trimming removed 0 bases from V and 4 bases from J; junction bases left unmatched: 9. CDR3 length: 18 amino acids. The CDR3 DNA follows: TGTGCCAGCAGCGTAGGGGGACTAGCGGATAACCTGTACAATGAGCAGTTCTTC. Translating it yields CASSVGGLADNLYNEQFF.

The CDR3 DNA follows: TGTGCCAGCAGCCAAGGGACGGACTGGTTTAATGAGCAGTTCTTC. Translated, it gives CASSQGTDWFNEQFF. The chain is built from TRBV14 and TRBJ2-1, with D perhaps matching TRBD2 (5 bases). This CDR3 contains 15 residues. The germline CDR1 and CDR2 sequences are SGHDN and FVKESK. V was pared by 1 base and J by 7 bases, with 14 bases between. Supplemented by reference TRBV14 and TRBJ2-1, the full variable domain reads EAGVTQFPSHSVIEKGQTVTLRCDPISGHDNLYWYRRVMGKEIKFLLHFVKESKQDESGMPNNRFLAERTGGTYSTLKVQPAELEDSGVYFCASSQGTDWFNEQFFGPGTRLTVL.

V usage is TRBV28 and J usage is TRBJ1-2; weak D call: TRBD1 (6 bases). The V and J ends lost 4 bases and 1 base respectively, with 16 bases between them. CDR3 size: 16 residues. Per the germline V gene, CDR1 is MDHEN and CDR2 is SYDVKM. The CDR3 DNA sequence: TGTGCCAGCAGTTCCACAGGGTCTCCGCGTAACTATGGCTACACCTTC. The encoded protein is CASSSTGSPRNYGYTF.

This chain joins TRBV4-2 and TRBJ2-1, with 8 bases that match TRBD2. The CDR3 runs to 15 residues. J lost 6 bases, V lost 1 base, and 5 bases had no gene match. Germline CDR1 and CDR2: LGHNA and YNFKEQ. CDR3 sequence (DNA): TGTGCCAGCAGCCAAGTGATCGGGGGGGGCAATGAGCAGTTCTTC. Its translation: CASSQVIGGGNEQFF.

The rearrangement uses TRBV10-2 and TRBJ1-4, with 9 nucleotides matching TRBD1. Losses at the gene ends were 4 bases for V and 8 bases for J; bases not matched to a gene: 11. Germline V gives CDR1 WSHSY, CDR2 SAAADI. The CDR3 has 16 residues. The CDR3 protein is CASSVAGGQGNEKLFF. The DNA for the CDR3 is TGCGCCAGCAGTGTCGCGGGAGGACAGGGGAACGAAAAACTGTTTTTT.

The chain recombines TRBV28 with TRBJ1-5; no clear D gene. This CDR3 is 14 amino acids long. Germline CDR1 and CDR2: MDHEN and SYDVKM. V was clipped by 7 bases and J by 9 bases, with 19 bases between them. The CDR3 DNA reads TGTGCCAGCACGGAGGAGAGTCTATTTTGGCCCCAGCATTTT. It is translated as CASTEESLFWPQHF.